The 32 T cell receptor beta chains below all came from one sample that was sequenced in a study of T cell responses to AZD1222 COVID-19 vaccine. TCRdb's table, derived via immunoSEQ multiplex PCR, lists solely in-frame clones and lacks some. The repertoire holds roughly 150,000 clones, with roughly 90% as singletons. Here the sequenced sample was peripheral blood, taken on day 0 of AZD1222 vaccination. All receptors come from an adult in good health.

The CDR3 nucleotides are TGCGCCAGCAGCTTGAAAACGGCCGCGGCCCTCGAGCAGTACTTC. Translating gives CASSLKTAAALEQYF. The rearrangement joins TRBV5-1 to TRBJ2-7; D unresolved. The CDR3 contains 15 residues. The germline gives CDR1 SGHRS, CDR2 YFSETQ. The ends were cut back, 1 base at V and 6 bases at J, with 17 bases in the middle.

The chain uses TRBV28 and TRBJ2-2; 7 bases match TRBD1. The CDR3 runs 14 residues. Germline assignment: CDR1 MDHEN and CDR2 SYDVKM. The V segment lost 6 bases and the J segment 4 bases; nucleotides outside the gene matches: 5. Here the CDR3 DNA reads TGTGCCAGCAGGGATTACAGGGGCACCGGGGAGCTGTTTTTT. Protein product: CASRDYRGTGELFF.

The CDR3 is CASSLVRQGEGYTF. The CDR3 DNA follows: TGTGCCAGCAGCTTAGTACGACAGGGTGAGGGCTACACCTTC. The rearrangement uses TRBV7-9 and TRBJ1-2; 7 bases match TRBD1. Germline CDR1 is SEHNR and CDR2 is FQNEAQ (reference sequence). The V segment lost 1 base and the J segment 8 bases; nucleotides outside the gene matches: 7. The CDR3 totals 14 residues.

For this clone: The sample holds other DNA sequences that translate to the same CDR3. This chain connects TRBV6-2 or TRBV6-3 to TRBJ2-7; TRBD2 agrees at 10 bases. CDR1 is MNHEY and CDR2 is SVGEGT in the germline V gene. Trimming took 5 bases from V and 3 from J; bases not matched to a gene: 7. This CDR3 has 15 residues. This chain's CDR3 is CASSPRLAGLYEQYF. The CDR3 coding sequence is TGTGCCAGCAGTCCGAGACTAGCGGGCCTCTACGAGCAGTACTTC.

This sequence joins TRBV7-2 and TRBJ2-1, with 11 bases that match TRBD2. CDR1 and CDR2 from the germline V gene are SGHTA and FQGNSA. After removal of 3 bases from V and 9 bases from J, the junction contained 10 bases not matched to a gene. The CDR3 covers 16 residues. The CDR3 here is CASSFLPTSGKFEQFF. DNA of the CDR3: TGTGCCAGCAGCTTCCTCCCGACTAGCGGGAAGTTTGAGCAGTTCTTC.

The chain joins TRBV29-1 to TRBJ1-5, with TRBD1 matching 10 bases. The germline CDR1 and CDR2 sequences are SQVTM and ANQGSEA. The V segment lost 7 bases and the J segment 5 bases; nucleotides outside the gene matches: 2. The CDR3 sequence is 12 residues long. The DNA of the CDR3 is TGCAGCGCCGGGACAGGGGATCAGCCCCAGCATTTT. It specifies CSAGTGDQPQHF.

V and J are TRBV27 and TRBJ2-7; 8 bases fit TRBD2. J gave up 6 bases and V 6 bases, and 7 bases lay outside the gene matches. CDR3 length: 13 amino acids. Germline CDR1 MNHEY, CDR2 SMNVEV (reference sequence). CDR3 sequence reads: CASSALAGPEQYF. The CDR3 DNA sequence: TGTGCCAGCAGCGCGCTAGCGGGCCCCGAGCAGTACTTC.

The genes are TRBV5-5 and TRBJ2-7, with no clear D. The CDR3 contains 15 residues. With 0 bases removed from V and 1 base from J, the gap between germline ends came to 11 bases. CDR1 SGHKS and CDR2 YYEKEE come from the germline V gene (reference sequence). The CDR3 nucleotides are TGTGCCAGCAGCTTGGTAGGAACGACATCCTACGAGCAGTACTTC. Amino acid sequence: CASSLVGTTSYEQYF.

In nucleotides, the CDR3 is TGTGCCAGCAGTGAATCGGTGGACAGGGTGAAGAACACTGAAGCTTTCTTT. This codes for CASSESVDRVKNTEAFF. The gene calls are TRBV2 and TRBJ1-1; 8 bases are a match to TRBD1. This CDR3 contains 17 residues. J was trimmed by 1 base and V by 2 bases; bases with no gene match: 9. Germline V gene lookup returns CDR1 SNHLY and CDR2 FYNNEI.

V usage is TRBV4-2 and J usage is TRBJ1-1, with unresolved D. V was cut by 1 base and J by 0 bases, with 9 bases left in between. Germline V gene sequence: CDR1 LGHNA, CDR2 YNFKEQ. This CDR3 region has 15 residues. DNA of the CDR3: TGTGCCAGCAGCCAAGTTCAACTGATGAACACTGAAGCTTTCTTT. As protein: CASSQVQLMNTEAFF.

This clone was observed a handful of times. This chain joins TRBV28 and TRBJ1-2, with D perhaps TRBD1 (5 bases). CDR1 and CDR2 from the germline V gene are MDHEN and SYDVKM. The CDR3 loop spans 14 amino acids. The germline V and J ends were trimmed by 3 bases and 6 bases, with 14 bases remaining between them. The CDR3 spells CASSFIQGVHGYTF. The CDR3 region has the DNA TGTGCCAGCAGTTTCATCCAGGGTGTTCATGGCTACACCTTC.

In DNA, the CDR3 is TGTGCCAGCAGTGAAGCCGGGACAGGGCTGGGGAGGGGCTATGGCTACACCTTC. Protein sequence: CASSEAGTGLGRGYGYTF. The rearrangement uses TRBV6-1 and TRBJ1-2; 9 nucleotides match TRBD1. The CDR3 runs to 18 residues. Germline assignment: CDR1 MNHNS and CDR2 SASEGT. The J segment lost 4 bases and the V segment lost 0 bases, leaving 12 bases of the junction unmatched.

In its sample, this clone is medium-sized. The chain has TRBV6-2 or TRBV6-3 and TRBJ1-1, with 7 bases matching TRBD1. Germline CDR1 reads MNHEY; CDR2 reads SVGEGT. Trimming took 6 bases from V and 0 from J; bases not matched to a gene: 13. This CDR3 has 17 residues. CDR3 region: CASSPIQGWGVNTEAFF. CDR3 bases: TGTGCCAGCAGCCCTATACAGGGGTGGGGTGTGAACACTGAAGCTTTCTTT.

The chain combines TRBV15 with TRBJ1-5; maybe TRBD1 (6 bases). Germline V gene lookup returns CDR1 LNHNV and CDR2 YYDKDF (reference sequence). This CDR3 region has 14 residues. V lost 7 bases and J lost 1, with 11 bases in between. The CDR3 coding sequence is TGTGCCACCACCGGGACACCAAGCAATCAGCCCCAGCATTTT. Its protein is CATTGTPSNQPQHF.

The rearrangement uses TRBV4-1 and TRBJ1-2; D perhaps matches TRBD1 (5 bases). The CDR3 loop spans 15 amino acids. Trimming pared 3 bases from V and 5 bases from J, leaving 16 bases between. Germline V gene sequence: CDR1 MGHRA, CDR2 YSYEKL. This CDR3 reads CASSHLIPPGYGYTF. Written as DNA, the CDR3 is TGCGCCAGCAGCCACCTCATCCCGCCAGGGTATGGCTACACCTTC.

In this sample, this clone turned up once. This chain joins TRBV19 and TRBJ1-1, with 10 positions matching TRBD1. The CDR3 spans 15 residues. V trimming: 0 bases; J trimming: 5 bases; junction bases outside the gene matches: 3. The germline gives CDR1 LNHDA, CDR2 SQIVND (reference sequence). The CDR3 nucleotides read TGTGCCAGTAGTATAGATGACAGGGGGCGGACTGAAGCTTTCTTT. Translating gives CASSIDDRGRTEAFF.

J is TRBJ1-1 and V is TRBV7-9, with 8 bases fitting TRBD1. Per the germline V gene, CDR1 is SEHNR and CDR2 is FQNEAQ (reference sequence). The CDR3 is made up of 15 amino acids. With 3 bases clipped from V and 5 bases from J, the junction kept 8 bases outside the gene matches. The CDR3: CASSFKGQGATEAFF. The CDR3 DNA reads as TGTGCCAGCAGCTTTAAGGGGCAGGGGGCTACTGAAGCTTTCTTT.

The CDR3 sequence: CASSQEVQGREKLFF. The CDR3 DNA reads TGTGCCAGCAGCCAAGAGGTCCAGGGCCGCGAAAAACTGTTTTTT. This chain connects TRBV4-2 to TRBJ1-4, with D perhaps TRBD1 (5 bases). The V gene's germline CDR1 is LGHNA and CDR2 YNFKEQ. The CDR3 length is 15 residues. Trimming shortened V by 0 bases and J by 8 bases, and 13 bases separated the two germline ends.

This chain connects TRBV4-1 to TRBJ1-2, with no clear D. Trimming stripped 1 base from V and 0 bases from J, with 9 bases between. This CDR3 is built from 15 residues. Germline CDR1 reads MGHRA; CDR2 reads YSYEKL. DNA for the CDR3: TGCGCCAGCAGCCAAGGATTCCGTTCTAACTATGGCTACACCTTC. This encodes CASSQGFRSNYGYTF.

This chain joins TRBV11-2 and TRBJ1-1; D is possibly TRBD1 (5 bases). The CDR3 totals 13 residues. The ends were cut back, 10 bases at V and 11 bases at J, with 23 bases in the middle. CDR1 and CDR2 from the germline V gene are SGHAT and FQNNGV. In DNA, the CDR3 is TGTGCCATCTCACCCCCGACAGCGCCTGTGGCTTTCTTT. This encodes CAISPPTAPVAFF.

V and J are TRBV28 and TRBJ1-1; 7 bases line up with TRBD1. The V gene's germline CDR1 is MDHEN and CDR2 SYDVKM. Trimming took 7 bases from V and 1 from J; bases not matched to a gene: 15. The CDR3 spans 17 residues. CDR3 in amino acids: CASKKGGAQPPNTEAFF. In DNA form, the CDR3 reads TGTGCCAGCAAAAAAGGGGGCGCCCAACCACCGAACACTGAAGCTTTCTTT.

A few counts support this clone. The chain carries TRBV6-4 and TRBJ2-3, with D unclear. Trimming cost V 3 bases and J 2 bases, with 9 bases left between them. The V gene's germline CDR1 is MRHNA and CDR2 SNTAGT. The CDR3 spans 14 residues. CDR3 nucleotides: TGTGCCAGCAGTGAGGGAAGAGACACAGATACGCAGTATTTT. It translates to CASSEGRDTDTQYF.

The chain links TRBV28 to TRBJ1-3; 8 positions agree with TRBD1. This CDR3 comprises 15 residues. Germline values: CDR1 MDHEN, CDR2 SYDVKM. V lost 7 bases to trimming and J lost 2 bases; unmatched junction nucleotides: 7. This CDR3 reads CASNLNRGAGNTIYF. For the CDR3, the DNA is TGTGCCAGCAATCTAAACAGGGGGGCTGGAAACACCATATATTTT.

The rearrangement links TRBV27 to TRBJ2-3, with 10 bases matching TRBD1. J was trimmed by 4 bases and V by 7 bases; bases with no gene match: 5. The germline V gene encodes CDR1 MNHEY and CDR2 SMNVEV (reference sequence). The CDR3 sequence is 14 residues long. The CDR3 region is CASKPGQGADTQYF. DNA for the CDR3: TGTGCCAGCAAACCCGGACAGGGGGCAGATACGCAGTATTTT.

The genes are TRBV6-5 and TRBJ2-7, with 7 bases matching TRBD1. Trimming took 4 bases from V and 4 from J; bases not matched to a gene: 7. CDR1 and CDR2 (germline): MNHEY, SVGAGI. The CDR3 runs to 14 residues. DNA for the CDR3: TGTGCCAGCAGTTCACCCGGGACAGAATACGAGCAGTACTTC. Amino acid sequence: CASSSPGTEYEQYF.

CDR3 sequence (DNA): TGTGCCAGCAGTCGGTTGCAGGGGGTACCTGGAGATACGCAGTATTTT. It translates to CASSRLQGVPGDTQYF. V and J are TRBV28 and TRBJ2-3; 7 nucleotides agree with TRBD1. This CDR3 is 16 amino acids long. Per germline, CDR1 MDHEN and CDR2 SYDVKM. The ends lost 5 bases at V and 5 bases at J; junction bases unmatched: 13.

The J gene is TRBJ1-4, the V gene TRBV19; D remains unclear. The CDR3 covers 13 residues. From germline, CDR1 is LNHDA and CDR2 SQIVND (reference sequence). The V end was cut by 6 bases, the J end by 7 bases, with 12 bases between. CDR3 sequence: CASRKTAGEKLFF. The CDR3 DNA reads TGTGCCAGTAGAAAAACAGCGGGTGAAAAACTGTTTTTT.

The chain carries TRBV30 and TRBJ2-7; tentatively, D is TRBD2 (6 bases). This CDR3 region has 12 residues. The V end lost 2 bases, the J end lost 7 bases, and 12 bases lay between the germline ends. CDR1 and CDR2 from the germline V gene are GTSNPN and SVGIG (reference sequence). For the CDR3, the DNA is TGTGCCTGGAGTCGCGGGATGGGGGAGCAGTACTTC. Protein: CAWSRGMGEQYF.

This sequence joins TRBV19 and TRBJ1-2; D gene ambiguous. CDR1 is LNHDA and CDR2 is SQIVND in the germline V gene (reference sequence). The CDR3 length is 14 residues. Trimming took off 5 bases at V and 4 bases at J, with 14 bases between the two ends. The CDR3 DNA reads TGTGCCAGTAGTTCACGAGAGGGTAGCTATGGCTACACCTTC. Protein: CASSSREGSYGYTF.

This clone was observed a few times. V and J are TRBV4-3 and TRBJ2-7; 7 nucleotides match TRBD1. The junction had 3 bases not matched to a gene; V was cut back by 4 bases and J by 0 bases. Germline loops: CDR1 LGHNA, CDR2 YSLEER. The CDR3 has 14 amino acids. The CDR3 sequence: CASSPGQLSYEQYF. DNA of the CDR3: TGCGCCAGCAGCCCGGGACAGCTCTCCTACGAGCAGTACTTC.

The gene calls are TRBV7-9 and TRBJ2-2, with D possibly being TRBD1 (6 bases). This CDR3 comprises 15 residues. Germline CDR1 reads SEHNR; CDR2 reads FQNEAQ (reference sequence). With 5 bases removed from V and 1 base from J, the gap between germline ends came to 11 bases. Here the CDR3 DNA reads TGTGCCAGCAGCCCAGGGGTCAGGAACACCGGGGAGCTGTTTTTT. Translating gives CASSPGVRNTGELFF. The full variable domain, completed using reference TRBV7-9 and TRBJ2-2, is DTGVSQNPRHKITKRGQNVTFRCDPISEHNRLYWYRQTLGQGPEFLTYFQNEAQLEKSRLLSDRFSAERPKGSFSTLEIQRTEQGDSAMYLCASSPGVRNTGELFFGEGSRLTVL.

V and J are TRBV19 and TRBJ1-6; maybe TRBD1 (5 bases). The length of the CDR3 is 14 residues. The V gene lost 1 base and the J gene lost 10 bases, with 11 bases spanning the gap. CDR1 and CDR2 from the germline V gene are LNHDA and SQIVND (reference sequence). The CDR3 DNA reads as TGTGCCAGTAGTATAGCTGGGGGAGGATCACCCCTCCACTTT. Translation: CASSIAGGGSPLHF.